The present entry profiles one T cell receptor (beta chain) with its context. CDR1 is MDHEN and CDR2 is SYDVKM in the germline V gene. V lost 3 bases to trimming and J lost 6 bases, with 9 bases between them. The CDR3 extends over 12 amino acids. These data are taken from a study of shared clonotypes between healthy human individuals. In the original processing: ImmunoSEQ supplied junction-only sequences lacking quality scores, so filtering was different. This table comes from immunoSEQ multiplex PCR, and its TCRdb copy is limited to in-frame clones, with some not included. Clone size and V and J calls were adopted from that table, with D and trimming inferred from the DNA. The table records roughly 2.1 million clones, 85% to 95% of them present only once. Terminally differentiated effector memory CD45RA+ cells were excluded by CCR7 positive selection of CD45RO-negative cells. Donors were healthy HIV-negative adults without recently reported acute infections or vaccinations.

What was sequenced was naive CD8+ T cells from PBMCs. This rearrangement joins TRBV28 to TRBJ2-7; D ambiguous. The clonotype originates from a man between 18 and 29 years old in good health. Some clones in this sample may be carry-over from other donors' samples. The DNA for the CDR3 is TGTGCCAGCAGTTTCTCGGTTTTCGAGCAGTACTTC. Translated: CASSFSVFEQYF.